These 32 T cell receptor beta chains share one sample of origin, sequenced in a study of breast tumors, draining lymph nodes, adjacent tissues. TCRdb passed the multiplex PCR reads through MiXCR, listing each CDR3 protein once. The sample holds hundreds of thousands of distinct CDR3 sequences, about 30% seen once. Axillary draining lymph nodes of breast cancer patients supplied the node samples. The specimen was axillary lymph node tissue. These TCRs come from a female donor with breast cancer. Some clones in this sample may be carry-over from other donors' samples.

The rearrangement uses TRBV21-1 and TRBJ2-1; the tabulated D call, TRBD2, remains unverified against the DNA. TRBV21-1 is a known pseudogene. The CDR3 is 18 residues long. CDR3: CASSTKWTSGSTYNEQFF. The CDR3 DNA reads TGTGCCAGCAGCACGAAATGGACTAGCGGGTCCACCTACAATGAGCAGTTCTTC.

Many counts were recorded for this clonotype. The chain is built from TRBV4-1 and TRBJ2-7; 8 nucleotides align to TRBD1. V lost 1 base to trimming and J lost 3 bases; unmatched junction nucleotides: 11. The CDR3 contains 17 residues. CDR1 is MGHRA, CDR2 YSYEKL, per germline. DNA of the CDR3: TGCGCCAGCAGCCAAGTGTCGCCGGGACAGGCGAGCTACGAGCAGTACTTC. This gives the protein CASSQVSPGQASYEQYF.

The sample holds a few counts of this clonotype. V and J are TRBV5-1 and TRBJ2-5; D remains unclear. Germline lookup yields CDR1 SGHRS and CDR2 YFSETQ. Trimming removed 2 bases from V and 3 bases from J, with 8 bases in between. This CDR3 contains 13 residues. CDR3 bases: TGCGCCAGCAGCTTTGCCGGAGAAGAGACCCAGTACTTC. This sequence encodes CASSFAGEETQYF.

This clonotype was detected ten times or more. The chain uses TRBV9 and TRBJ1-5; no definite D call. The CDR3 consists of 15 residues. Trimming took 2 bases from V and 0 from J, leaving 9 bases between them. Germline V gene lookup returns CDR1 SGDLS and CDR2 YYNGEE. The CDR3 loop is CASSVGGLSNQPQHF. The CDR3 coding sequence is TGTGCCAGCAGCGTCGGCGGACTTAGCAATCAGCCCCAGCATTTT.

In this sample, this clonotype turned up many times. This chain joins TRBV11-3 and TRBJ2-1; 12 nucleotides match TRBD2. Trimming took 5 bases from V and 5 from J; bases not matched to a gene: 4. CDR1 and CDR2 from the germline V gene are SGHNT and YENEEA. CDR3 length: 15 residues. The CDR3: CASSPGLAGNNEQFF. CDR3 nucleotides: TGTGCCAGCAGCCCAGGACTAGCGGGAAACAATGAGCAGTTCTTC.

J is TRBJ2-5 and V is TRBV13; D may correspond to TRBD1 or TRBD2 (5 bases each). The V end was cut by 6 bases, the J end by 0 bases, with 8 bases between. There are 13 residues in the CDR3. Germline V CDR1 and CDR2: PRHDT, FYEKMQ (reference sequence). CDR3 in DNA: TGTGCCAGCAGTCCGGGACACCAAGAGACCCAGTACTTC. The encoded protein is CASSPGHQETQYF.

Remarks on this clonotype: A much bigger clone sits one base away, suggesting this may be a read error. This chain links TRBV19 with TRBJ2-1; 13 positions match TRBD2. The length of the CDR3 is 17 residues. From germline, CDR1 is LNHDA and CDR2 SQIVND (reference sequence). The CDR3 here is CASSALAGGFSYNEQSF. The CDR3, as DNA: TGTGCCAGTAGTGCACTAGCGGGAGGGTTCTCCTACAATGAGCAGTCCTTC.

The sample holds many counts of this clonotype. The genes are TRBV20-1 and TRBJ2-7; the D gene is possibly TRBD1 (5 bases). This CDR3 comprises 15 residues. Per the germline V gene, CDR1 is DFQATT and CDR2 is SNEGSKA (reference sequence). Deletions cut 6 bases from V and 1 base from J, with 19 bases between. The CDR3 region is CSALTWSGWSYEQYF. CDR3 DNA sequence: TGCAGTGCCCTGACATGGTCAGGGTGGTCCTACGAGCAGTACTTC.

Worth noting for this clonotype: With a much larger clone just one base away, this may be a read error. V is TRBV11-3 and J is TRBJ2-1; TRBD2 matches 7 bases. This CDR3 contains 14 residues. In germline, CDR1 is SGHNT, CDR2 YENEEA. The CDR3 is CASLRESSSNEQFF. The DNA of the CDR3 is TGTGCCAGCTTGCGGGAGTCTTCCTCCAATGAGCAGTTCTTC.

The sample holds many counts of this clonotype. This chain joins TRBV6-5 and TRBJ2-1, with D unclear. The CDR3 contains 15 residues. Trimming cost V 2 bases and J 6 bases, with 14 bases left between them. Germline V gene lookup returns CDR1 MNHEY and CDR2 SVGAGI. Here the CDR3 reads CASSYEGRSFNEQFF. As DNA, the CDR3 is TGTGCCAGCAGTTACGAAGGACGGTCATTCAATGAGCAGTTCTTC.

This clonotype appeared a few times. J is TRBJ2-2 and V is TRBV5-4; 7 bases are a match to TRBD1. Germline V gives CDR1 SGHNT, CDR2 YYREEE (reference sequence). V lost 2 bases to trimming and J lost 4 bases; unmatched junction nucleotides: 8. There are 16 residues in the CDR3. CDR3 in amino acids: CASSLDRDTGTGELFF. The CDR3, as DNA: TGTGCCAGCAGCTTAGACAGGGATACCGGCACCGGGGAGCTGTTTTTT.

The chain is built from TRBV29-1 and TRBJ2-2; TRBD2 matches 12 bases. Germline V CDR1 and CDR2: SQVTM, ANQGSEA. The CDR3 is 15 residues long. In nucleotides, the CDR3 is TGCGGCGCCAGACTAGCGGGAGACAACACCGGGGAGCTGTTTTTT. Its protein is CGARLAGDNTGELFF.

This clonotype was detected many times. The chain's CDR3 is CASSKPSSGLYYEQYF. In nucleotides, the CDR3 is TGTGCCAGCAGTAAGCCCTCTAGCGGGCTTTACTACGAGCAGTACTTC. The rearrangement uses TRBV2 and TRBJ2-7; 8 bases line up with TRBD2. This CDR3 comprises 16 residues. The trim removed 5 bases at V and 3 bases at J, leaving 12 bases unmatched. Germline CDR1 and CDR2: SNHLY and FYNNEI. Complete variable domain (other parts from reference TRBV2 and TRBJ2-7): EPEVTQTPSHQVTQMGQEVILRCVPISNHLYFYWYRQILGQKVEFLVSFYNNEISEKSEIFDDQFSVERPDGSNFTLKIRSTKLEDSAMYFCASSKPSSGLYYEQYFGPGTRLTVT.

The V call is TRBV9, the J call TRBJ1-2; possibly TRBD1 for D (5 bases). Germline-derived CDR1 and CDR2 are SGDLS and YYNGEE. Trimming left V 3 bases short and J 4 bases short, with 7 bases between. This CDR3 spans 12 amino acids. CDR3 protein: CASSDGTYGYTF. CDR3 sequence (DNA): TGTGCCAGCAGCGACGGGACCTATGGCTACACCTTC.

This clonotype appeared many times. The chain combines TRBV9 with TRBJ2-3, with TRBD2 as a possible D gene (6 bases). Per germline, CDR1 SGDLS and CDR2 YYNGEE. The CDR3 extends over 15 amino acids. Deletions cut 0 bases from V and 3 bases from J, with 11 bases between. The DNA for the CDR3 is TGTGCCAGCAGCGTAGACGGGAGAAGGACAGATACGCAGTATTTT. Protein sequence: CASSVDGRRTDTQYF.

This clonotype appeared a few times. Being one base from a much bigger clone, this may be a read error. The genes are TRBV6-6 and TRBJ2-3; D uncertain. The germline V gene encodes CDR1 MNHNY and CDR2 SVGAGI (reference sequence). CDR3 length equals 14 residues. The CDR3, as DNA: TGTGCCGGCAGTTACGACGGGAGCACAGATACGCAGTATTTT. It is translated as CAGSYDGSTDTQYF.

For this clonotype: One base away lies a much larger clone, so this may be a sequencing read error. CDR3 in amino acids: CASRGVCPETQYF. CDR3 coding DNA: TGTGCCAGCAGGGGGGTCTGCCCGGAGACCCAGTACTTC. The V and J genes are TRBV14 and TRBJ2-5, with D perhaps matching TRBD1 or TRBD2 (5 bases each). This CDR3 is built from 13 residues. V dropped 6 bases and J dropped 5 bases, with 13 bases sitting between them. The germline V gene encodes CDR1 SGHDN and CDR2 FVKESK.

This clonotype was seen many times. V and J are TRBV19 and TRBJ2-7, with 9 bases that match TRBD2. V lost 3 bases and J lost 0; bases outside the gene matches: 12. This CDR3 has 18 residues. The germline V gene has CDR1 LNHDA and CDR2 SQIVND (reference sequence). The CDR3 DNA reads TGTGCCAGTAGTATTGGGCCTTTTAGCGGGAGCCTCTCCTACGAGCAGTACTTC. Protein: CASSIGPFSGSLSYEQYF.

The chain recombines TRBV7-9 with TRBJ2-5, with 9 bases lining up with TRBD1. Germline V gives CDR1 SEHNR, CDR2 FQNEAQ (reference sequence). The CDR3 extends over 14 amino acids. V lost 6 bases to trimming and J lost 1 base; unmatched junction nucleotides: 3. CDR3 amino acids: CASRRTGVQETQYF. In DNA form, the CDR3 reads TGTGCCAGCAGACGGACAGGGGTCCAAGAGACCCAGTACTTC.

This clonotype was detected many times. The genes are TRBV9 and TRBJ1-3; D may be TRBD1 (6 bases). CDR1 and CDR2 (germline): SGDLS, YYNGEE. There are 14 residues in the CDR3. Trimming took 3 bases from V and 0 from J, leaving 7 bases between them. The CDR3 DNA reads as TGTGCCAGCAGCGGGGGGCTCTCTGGAAACACCATATATTTT. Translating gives CASSGGLSGNTIYF.

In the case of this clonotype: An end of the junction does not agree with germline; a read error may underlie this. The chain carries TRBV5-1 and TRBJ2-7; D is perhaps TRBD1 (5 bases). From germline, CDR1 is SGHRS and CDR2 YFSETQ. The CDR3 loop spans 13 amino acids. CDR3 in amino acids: CASSVDKIDDQYF. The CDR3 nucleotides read TGCGCCAGCAGCGTGGACAAGATCGACGACCAGTACTTC. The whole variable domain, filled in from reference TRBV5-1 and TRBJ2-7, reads KAGVTQTPRYLIKTRGQQVTLSCSPISGHRSVSWYQQTPGQGLQFLFEYFSETQRNKGNFPGRFSGRQFSNSRSEMNVSTLELGDSALYLCASSVDKIDDQYFGPGTRLTVT.

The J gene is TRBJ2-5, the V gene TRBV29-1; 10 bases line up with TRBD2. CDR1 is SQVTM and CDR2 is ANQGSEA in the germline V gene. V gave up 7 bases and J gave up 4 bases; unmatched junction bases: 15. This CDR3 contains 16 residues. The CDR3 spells CSAGGLSSGGRETQYF. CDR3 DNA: TGCAGCGCCGGGGGGCTCTCTAGCGGGGGAAGAGAGACCCAGTACTTC. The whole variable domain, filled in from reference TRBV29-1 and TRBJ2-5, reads SAVISQKPSRDICQRGTSLTIQCQVDSQVTMMFWYRQQPGQSLTLIATANQGSEATYESGFVIDKFPISRPNLTFSTLTVSNMSPEDSSIYLCSAGGLSSGGRETQYFGPGTRLLVL.

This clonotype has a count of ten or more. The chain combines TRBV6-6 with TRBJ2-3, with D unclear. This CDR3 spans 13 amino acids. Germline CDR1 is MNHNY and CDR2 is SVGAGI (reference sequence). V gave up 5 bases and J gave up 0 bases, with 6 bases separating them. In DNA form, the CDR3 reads TGTGCCAGCAGTAGGCTTAGCACAGATACGCAGTATTTT. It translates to CASSRLSTDTQYF.

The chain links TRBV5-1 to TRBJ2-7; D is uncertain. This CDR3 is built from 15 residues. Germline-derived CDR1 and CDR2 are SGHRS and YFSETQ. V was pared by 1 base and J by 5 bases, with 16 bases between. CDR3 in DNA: TGCGCCAGCAGCTTGACCGGGCCCCACGTCGACGAGCAGTACTTC. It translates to CASSLTGPHVDEQYF.

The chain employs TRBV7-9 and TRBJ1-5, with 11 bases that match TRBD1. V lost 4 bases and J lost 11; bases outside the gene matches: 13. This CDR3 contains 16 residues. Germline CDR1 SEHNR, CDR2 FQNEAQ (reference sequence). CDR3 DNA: TGTGCCAGCAGCTCAGACGGACAGGGGGCAGGGGAGACCCAGCATTTT. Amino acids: CASSSDGQGAGETQHF. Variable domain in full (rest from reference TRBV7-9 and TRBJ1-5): DTGVSQNPRHKITKRGQNVTFRCDPISEHNRLYWYRQTLGQGPEFLTYFQNEAQLEKSRLLSDRFSAERPKGSFSTLEIQRTEQGDSAMYLCASSSDGQGAGETQHFGDGTRLSIL.

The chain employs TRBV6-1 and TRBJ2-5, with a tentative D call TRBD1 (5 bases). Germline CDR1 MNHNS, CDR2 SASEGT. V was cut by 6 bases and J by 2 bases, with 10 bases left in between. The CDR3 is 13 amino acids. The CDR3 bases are TGTGCCAGCAGGAACAGGTTACAAGAGACCCAGTACTTC. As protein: CASRNRLQETQYF.

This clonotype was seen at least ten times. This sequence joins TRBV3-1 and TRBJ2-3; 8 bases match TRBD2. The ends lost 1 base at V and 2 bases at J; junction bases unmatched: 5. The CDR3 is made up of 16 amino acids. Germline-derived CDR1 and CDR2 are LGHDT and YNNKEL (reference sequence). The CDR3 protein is CASSQVAGGLTDTQYF. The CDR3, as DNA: TGTGCCAGCAGCCAAGTGGCGGGAGGACTCACAGATACGCAGTATTTT.

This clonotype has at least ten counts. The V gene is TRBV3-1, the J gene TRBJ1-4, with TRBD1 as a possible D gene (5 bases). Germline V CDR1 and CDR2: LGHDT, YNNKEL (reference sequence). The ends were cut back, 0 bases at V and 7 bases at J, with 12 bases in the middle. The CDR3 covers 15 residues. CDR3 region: CASSQDYGAPEKLFF. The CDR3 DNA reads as TGTGCCAGCAGCCAAGACTATGGGGCGCCTGAAAAACTGTTTTTT.

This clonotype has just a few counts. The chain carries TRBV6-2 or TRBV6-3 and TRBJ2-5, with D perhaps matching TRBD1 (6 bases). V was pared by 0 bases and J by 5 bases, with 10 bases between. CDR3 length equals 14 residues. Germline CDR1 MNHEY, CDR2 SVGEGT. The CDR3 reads CASSYSGALETQYF. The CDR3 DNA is TGTGCCAGCAGTTACTCGGGGGCGCTGGAGACCCAGTACTTC.

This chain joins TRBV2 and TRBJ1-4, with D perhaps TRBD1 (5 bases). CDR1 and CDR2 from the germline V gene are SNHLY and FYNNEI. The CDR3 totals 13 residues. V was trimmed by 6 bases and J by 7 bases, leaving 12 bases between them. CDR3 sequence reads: CASRAQGTEKLFF. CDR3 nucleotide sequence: TGTGCCAGCAGGGCTCAAGGGACTGAAAAACTGTTTTTT.

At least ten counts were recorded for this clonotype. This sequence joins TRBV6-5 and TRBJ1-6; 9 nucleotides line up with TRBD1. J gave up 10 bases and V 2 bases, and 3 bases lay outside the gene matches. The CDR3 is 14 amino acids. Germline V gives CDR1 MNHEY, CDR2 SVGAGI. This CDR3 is CASSYQTGGSPLHF. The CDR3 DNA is TGTGCCAGCAGTTACCAGACAGGGGGATCACCCCTCCACTTT.

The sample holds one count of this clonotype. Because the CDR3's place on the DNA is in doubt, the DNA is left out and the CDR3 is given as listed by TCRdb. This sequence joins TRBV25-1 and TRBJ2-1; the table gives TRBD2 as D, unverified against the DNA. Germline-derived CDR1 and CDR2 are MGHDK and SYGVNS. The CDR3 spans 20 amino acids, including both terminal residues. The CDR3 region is CASSIYLCSEGTAVNNEQFF.